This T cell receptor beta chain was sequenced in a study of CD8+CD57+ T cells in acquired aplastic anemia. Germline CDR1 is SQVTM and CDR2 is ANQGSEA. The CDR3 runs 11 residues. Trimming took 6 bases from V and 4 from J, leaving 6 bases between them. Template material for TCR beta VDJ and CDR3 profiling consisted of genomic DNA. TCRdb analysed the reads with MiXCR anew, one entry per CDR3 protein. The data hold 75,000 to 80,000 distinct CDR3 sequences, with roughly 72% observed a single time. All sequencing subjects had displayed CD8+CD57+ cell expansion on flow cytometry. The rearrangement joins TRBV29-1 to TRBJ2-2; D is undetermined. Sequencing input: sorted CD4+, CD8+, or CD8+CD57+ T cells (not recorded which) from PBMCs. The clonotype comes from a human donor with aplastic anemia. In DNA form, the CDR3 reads TGCAGCGTCCAGGCCACCGGGGAGCTGTTTTTT. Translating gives CSVQATGELFF.